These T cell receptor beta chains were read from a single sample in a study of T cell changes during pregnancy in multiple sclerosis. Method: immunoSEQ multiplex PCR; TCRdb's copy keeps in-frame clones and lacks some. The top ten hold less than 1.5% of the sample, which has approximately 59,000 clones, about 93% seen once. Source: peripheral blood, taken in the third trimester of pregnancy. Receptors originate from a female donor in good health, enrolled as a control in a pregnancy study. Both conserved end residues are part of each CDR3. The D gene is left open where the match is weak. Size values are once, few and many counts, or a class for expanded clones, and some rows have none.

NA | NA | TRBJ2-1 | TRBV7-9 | CASSPLGVEYNEQFF | TGTGCCAGCAGCCCCTTGGGAGTGGAATACAATGAGCAGTTCTTC
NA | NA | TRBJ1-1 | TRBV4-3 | CASSQDETGNTEAFF | TGCGCCAGCAGCCAAGATGAGACAGGGAACACTGAAGCTTTCTTT
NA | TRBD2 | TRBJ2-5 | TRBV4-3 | CASSQGVSGEGETQYF | TGCGCCAGCAGCCAAGGCGTGAGCGGGGAGGGGGAGACCCAGTACTTC
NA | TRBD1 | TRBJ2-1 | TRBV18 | CASSLGTGFANNEQFF | TGTGCCAGCTCACTGGGGACAGGTTTTGCGAACAATGAGCAGTTCTTC
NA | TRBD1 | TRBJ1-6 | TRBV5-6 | CASKTGDGSPLHF | TGTGCCAGCAAAACAGGGGACGGTTCACCCCTCCACTTT
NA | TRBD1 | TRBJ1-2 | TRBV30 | CAWREGTGGLSGYTF | TGTGCCTGGAGGGAGGGGACAGGGGGATTAAGTGGCTACACCTTC
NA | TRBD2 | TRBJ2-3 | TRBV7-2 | CASSSTSGTPSTDTQYF | TGTGCCAGCAGCTCAACTAGCGGGACCCCTAGCACAGATACGCAGTATTTT
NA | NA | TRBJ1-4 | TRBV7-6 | CASSLGGQSPREKLFF | TGTGCCAGCAGCTTAGGAGGACAGTCCCCGAGGGAAAAACTGTTTTTT
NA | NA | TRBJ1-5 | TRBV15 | CATSNAALGLGLSSNQPQHF | TGTGCCACCAGCAATGCAGCGTTGGGCTTGGGGCTAAGTAGCAATCAGCCCCAGCATTTT
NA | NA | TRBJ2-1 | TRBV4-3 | CASSQDLQEYYNEQFF | TGCGCCAGCAGCCAAGATTTACAGGAGTACTACAATGAGCAGTTCTTC
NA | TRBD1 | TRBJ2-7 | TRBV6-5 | CASSYRDRGLYEQYF | TGTGCCAGCAGTTACCGGGACAGGGGATTGTACGAGCAGTACTTC
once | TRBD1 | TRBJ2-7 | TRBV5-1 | CASSRSGQGAYEQYF | TGCGCCAGCAGCAGATCGGGACAGGGAGCCTACGAGCAGTACTTC
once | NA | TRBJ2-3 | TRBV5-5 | CASSLGARTDTQYF | TGTGCCAGCAGCTTGGGGGCGCGCACAGATACGCAGTATTTT
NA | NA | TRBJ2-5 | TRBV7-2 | CASSFGGPETQYF | TGTGCCAGCAGCTTCGGGGGGCCAGAGACCCAGTACTTC
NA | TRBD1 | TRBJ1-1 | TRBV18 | CASSRGQGEEAFF | TGTGCCAGCTCTCGCGGACAGGGAGAAGAAGCTTTCTTT
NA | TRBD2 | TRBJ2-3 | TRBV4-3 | CASSQDITSGPTDTQYF | TGCGCCAGCAGCCAAGATATAACTAGCGGCCCCACAGATACGCAGTATTTT
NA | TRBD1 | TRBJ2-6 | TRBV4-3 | CASGDRTSGANVLTF | TGCGCCAGCGGGGACAGGACCTCTGGGGCCAACGTCCTGACTTTC
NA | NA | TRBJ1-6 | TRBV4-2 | CASSLSGSPLHF | TGTGCCAGCAGCCTCTCAGGGTCACCCCTCCACTTT
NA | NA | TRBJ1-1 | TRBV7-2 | CASSLDPGTAEAFF | TGTGCCAGCAGCTTAGACCCAGGAACTGCTGAAGCTTTCTTT
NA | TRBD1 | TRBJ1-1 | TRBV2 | CASSPGTGDRESVTEAFF | TGTGCCAGCAGTCCGGGGACGGGGGACAGGGAGTCCGTGACTGAAGCTTTCTTT
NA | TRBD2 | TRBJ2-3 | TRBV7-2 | CASSSKTSGGGTQYF | TGTGCCAGCAGCTCCAAGACTAGCGGGGGCGGTACGCAGTATTTT
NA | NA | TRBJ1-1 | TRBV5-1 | CASSYKTGVNTEAFF | TGCGCCAGCAGCTACAAGACAGGAGTGAACACTGAAGCTTTCTTT
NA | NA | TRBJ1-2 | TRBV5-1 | CASSLDSVLDYGYTF | TGCGCCAGCAGCCTAGACAGTGTCCTTGACTATGGCTACACCTTC
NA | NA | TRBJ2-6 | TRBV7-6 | CASSLGTGYSPGANVLTF | TGTGCCAGCAGCTTAGGTACAGGGTATTCCCCTGGGGCCAACGTCCTGACTTTC
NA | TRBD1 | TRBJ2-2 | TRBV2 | CASRGTGGLNTGELFF | TGTGCCAGCAGAGGAACAGGGGGCCTGAACACCGGGGAGCTGTTTTTT
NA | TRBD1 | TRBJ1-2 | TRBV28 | CASSLGGTGNGYTF | TGTGCCAGCAGTTTAGGGGGGACAGGGAATGGCTACACCTTC
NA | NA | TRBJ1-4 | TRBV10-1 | CASKSVGATNEKLFF | TGCGCCAGCAAATCGGTCGGGGCAACTAATGAAAAACTGTTTTTT
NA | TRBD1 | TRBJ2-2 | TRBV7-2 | CASSHGQGDTGELFF | TGTGCCAGCAGCCATGGACAGGGGGACACCGGGGAGCTGTTTTTT
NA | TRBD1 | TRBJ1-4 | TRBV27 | CASRGIRTGGIKLFF | TGTGCCAGCAGGGGGATCAGGACAGGGGGCATAAAACTGTTTTTT
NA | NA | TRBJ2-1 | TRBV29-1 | CSAEPLMEQFF | TGCAGCGCCGAGCCGCTGATGGAGCAGTTCTTC
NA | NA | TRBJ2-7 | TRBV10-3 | CAISDGGGQYF | TGTGCCATCAGTGATGGGGGAGGGCAGTACTTC
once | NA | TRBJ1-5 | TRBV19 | CASSLGHVQPQHF | TGTGCCAGTAGTTTGGGACATGTGCAGCCCCAGCATTTT
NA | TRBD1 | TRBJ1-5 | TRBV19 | CASREAGGASNQPQHF | TGTGCCAGTAGGGAAGCAGGGGGCGCGAGCAATCAGCCCCAGCATTTT
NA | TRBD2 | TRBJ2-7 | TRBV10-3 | CAISTSEAYEQYF | TGTGCCATCAGTACTAGCGAGGCCTACGAGCAGTACTTC
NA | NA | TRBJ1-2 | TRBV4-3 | CASSQGGSYGYTF | TGCGCCAGCAGCCAAGGGGGCAGCTATGGCTACACCTTC
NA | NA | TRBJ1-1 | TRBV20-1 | CSALPGTEAFF | TGCAGTGCTCTCCCAGGAACTGAAGCTTTCTTT
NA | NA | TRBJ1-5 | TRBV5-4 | CASSLGTGGNQPQHF | TGTGCCAGCAGCTTGGGTACGGGGGGGAATCAGCCCCAGCATTTT
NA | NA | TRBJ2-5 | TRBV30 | CAWTGNQETQYF | TGTGCCTGGACGGGGAATCAAGAGACCCAGTACTTC
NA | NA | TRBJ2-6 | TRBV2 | CASSPKMAGANVLTF | TGTGCCAGCAGTCCCAAGATGGCCGGGGCCAACGTCCTGACTTTC
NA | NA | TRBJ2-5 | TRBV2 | CASSDGGLGNQETQYF | TGTGCCAGCAGTGATGGAGGTCTAGGGAACCAAGAGACCCAGTACTTC
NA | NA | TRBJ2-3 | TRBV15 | CATSRGRAVLGVSTDTQYF | TGTGCCACCAGCAGAGGAAGGGCCGTACTAGGCGTTAGTACAGATACGCAGTATTTT
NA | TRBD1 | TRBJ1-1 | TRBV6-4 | CASSSTGDTEAFF | TGTGCCAGCAGTTCGACAGGGGACACTGAAGCTTTCTTT
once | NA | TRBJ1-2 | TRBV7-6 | CASSPGFGNDGYTF | TGTGCCAGCAGCCCCGGGTTCGGTAACGATGGCTACACCTTC
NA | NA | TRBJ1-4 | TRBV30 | CAWSPGHLEKLFF | TGTGCCTGGAGCCCGGGACATCTCGAAAAACTGTTTTTT
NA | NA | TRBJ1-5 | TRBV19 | CASSIWGVGNQPQHF | TGTGCCAGTAGTATTTGGGGGGTAGGCAATCAGCCCCAGCATTTT
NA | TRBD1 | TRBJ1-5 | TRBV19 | CASSNRGTGQPQHF | TGTGCCAGTAGTAACAGGGGAACGGGTCAGCCCCAGCATTTT
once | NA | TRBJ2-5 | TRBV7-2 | CASSLSYQETQYF | TGTGCCAGCAGTCTTAGTTACCAAGAGACCCAGTACTTC
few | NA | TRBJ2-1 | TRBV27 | CASSQGGYNEQFF | TGTGCCAGCAGCCAAGGCGGGTACAATGAGCAGTTCTTC
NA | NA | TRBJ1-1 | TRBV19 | CASSLSTEAFF | TGTGCCAGTAGTTTGAGCACTGAAGCTTTCTTT
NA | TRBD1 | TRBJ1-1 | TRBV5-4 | CASRSTGYTEAFF | TGTGCCAGCAGATCGACAGGGTATACTGAAGCTTTCTTT
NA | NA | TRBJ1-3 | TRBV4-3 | CASSQDLFSGNTIYF | TGCGCCAGCAGCCAAGATCTCTTCTCTGGAAACACCATATATTTT
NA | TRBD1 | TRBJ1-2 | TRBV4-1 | CASKGGAGSNYGYTF | TGCGCCAGCAAAGGGGGCGCAGGGAGTAACTATGGCTACACCTTC
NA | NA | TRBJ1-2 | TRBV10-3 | CAISETDRTNYGYTF | TGTGCCATCAGTGAGACAGACAGAACTAACTATGGCTACACCTTC
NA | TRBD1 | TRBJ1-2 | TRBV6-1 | CASIDRGYGYTF | TGTGCCAGCATTGACAGGGGCTATGGCTACACCTTC
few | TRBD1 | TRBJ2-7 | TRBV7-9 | CASSLTGSLMEQYF | TGTGCCAGCAGCTTGACAGGGTCCCTAATGGAGCAGTACTTC
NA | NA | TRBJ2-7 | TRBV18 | CASSPGQSYEQYF | TGTGCCAGCTCACCCGGACAGTCCTACGAGCAGTACTTC